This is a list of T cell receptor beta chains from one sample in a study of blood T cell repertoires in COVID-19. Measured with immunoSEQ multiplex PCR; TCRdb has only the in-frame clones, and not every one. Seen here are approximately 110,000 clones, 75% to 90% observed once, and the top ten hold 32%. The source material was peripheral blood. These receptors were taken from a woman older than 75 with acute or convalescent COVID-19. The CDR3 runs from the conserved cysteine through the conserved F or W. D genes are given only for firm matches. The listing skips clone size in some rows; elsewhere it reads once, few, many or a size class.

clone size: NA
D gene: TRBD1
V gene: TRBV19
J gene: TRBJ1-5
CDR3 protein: CASSKGTGNQPQHF
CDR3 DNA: TGTGCCAGTAGTAAGGGGACAGGGAATCAGCCCCAGCATTTT

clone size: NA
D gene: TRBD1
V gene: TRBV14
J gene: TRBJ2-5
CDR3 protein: CASSHRGPLETQYF
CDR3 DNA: TGTGCCAGCAGCCATAGGGGGCCCTTAGAGACCCAGTACTTC

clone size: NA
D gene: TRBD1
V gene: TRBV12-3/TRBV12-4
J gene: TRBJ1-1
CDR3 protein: CASSLMDRGPAFF
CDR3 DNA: TGTGCCAGCAGTTTAATGGACAGGGGCCCAGCTTTCTTT

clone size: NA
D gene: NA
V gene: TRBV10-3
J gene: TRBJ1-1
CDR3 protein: CAISDLLEAFF
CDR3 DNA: TGTGCCATCAGTGACTTGCTAGAAGCTTTCTTT

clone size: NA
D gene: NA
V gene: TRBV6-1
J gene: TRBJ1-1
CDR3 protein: CASEFVRGKAFF
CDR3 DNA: TGTGCCAGCGAATTTGTAAGGGGGAAAGCTTTCTTT

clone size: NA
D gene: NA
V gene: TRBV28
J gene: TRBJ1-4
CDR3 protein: CASSLGQGTTNEKLFF
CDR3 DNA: TGTGCCAGCAGTTTAGGGCAGGGAACAACTAATGAAAAACTGTTTTTT

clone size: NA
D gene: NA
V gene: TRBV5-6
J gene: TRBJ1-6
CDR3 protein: CASSWAGGNSPLHF
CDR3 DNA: TGTGCCAGCAGCTGGGCGGGGGGGAATTCACCCCTCCACTTT

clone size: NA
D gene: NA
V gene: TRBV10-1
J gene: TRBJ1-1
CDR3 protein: CASSDTGRSTEAFF
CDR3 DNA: TGCGCCAGCAGTGATACAGGGCGAAGCACTGAAGCTTTCTTT

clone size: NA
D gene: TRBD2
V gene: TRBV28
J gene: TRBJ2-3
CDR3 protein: CASSPGTGGGDTDTQYF
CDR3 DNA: TGTGCCAGCAGTCCGGGAACCGGTGGGGGGGACACAGATACGCAGTATTTT

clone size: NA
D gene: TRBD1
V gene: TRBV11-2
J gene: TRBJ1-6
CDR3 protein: CASSLVGGSQGSTSPLHF
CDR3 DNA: TGTGCCAGCAGCTTAGTTGGGGGTTCACAGGGGTCGACTTCACCCCTCCACTTT

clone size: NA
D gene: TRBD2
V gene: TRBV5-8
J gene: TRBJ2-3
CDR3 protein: CASSSGTSGGKVDTQYF
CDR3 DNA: TGTGCCAGCAGCTCCGGGACTAGCGGGGGGAAGGTAGATACGCAGTATTTT

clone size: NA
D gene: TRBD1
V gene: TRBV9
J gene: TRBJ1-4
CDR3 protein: CASSFGQGATNEKLFF
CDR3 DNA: TGTGCCAGCAGCTTCGGACAGGGGGCAACTAATGAAAAACTGTTTTTT

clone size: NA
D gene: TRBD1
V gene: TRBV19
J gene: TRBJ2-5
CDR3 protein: CASSTESGHLTGVQETQYF
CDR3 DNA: TGTGCCAGTAGTACCGAATCGGGCCACTTAACAGGGGTCCAAGAGACCCAGTACTTC

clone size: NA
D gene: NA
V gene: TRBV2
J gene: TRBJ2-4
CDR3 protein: CASSGGVAKNIQYF
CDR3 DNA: TGTGCCAGCAGTGGGGGGGTCGCCAAAAACATTCAGTACTTC

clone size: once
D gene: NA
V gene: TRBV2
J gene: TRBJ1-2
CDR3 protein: CASSEERGYTF
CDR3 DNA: TGTGCCAGCAGTGAGGAGCGTGGCTACACCTTC

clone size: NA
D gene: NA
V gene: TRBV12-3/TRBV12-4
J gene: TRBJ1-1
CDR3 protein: CASNSVNTEAFF
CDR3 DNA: TGTGCCAGCAATTCGGTAAACACTGAAGCTTTCTTT

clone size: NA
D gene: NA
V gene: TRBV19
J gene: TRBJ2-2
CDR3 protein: CASSIGRVDTGELFF
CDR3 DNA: TGTGCCAGTAGTATAGGCAGGGTGGACACCGGGGAGCTGTTTTTT

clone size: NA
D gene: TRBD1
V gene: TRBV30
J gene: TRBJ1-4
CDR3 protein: CAWSVGDRASEKLFF
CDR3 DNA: TGTGCCTGGAGTGTAGGGGACAGGGCAAGTGAAAAACTGTTTTTT

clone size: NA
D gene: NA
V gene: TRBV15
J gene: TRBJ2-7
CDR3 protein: CATSRARTGQYF
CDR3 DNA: TGTGCCACCAGCAGAGCGCGAACGGGGCAGTACTTC

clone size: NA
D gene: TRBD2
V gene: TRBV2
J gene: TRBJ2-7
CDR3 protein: CASSVLAGYNEQYF
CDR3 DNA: TGTGCCAGCAGTGTACTAGCGGGGTACAACGAGCAGTACTTC

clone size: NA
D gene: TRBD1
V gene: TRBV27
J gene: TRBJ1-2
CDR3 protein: CASSFTGGHGYGYTF
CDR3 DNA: TGTGCCAGCAGTTTCACAGGGGGCCACGGCTATGGCTACACCTTC

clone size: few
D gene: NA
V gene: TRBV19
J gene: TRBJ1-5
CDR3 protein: CASSIAGLGQPQHF
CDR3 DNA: TGTGCCAGTAGTATAGCGGGATTGGGTCAGCCCCAGCATTTT

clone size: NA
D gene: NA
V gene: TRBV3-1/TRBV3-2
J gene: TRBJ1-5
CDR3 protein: CASSRQGFQPQHF
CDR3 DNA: TGTGCCAGCAGCCGGCAGGGATTCCAGCCCCAGCATTTT

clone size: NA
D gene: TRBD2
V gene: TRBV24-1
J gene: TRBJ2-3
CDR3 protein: CATSDLTRGGVDTQYF
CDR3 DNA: TGTGCCACCAGTGACCTGACGCGGGGGGGCGTAGATACGCAGTATTTT

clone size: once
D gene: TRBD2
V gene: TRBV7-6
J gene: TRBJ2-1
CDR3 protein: CASSLVWDSAGGREQFF
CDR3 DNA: TGTGCCAGCAGCTTAGTTTGGGATTCAGCGGGGGGGCGTGAGCAGTTCTTC

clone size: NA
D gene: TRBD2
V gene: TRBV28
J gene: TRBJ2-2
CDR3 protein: CASSARLAGGPERNNGELFF
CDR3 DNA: TGTGCCAGCAGCGCCCGACTAGCGGGGGGGCCTGAGCGCAATAACGGGGAGCTGTTTTTT

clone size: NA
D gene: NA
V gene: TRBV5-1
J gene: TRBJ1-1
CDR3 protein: CASSDGTRGTEAFF
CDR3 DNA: TGCGCCAGCAGCGACGGGACTCGGGGCACTGAAGCTTTCTTT

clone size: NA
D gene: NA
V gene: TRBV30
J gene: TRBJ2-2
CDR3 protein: CAWSEGAGTGELFF
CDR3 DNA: TGTGCCTGGAGTGAAGGGGCTGGGACCGGGGAGCTGTTTTTT

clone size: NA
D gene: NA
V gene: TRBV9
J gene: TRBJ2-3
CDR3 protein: CASSVGTMRTDTQYF
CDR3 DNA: TGTGCCAGCAGCGTAGGAACTATGCGGACAGATACGCAGTATTTT

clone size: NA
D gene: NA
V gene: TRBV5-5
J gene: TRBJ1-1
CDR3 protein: CASSLSGQTMNTEAFF
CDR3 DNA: TGTGCCAGCAGCTTGAGCGGACAGACTATGAACACTGAAGCTTTCTTT

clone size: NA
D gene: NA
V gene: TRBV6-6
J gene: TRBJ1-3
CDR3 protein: CASGGTSGNTIYF
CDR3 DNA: TGTGCCAGCGGGGGGACCTCTGGAAACACCATATATTTT

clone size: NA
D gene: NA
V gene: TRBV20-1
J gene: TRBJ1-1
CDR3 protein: CSSRGNTEAFF
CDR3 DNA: TGCAGTTCCCGAGGAAACACTGAAGCTTTCTTT

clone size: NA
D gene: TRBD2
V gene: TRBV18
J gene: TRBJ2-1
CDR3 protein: CASSLSGGAPDEQFF
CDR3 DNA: TGTGCCAGCTCACTAAGCGGGGGGGCTCCCGATGAGCAGTTCTTC

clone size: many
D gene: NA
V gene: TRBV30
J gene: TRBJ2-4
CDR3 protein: CAWSPQAFLAKNIQYF
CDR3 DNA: TGTGCCTGGAGTCCCCAGGCCTTCCTAGCCAAAAACATTCAGTACTTC

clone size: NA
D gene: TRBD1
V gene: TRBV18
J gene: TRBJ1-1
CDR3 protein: CASSPQGDRMNTEAFF
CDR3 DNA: TGTGCCAGCTCACCTCAGGGGGACCGCATGAACACTGAAGCTTTCTTT

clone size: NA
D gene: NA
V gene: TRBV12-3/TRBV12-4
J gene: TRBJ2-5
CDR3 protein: CASIAGQQETQYF
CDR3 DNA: TGTGCCAGCATCGCGGGTCAGCAAGAGACCCAGTACTTC

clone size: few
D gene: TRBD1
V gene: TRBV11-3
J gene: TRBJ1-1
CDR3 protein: CASSLGTGVTEAFF
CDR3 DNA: TGTGCCAGCAGCTTAGGGACAGGGGTTACTGAAGCTTTCTTT

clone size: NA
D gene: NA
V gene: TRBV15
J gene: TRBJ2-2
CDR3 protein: CATSRDRVGTGELFF
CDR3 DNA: TGTGCCACCAGCAGAGACAGGGTCGGGACCGGGGAGCTGTTTTTT

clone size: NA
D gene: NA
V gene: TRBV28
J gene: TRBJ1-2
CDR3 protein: CASSSAEAPGTF
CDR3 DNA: TGTGCCAGCAGTTCAGCAGAGGCCCCAGGGACCTTC

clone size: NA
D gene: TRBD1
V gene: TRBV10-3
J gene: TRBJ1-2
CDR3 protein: CAISEPGQSKANYGYTF
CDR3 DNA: TGTGCCATCAGTGAACCGGGACAGAGTAAAGCTAACTATGGCTACACCTTC

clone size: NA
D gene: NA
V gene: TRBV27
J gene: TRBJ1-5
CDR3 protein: CASSFSGAWGQPQHF
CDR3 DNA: TGTGCCAGCAGTTTTTCAGGGGCTTGGGGTCAGCCCCAGCATTTT

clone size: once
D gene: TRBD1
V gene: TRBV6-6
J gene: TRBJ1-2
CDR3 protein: CASSSSTGGDGYTF
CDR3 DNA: TGTGCCAGCAGTTCCTCGACAGGGGGAGATGGCTACACCTTC

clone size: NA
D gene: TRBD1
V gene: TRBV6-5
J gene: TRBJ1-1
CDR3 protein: CASSYSGQGGAAEAFF
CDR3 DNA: TGTGCCAGCAGTTACTCGGGACAGGGTGGTGCGGCTGAAGCTTTCTTT

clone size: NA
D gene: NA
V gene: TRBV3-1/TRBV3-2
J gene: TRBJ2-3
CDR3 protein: CASSYTAGSTQYF
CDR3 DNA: TGTGCCAGCAGTTACACCGCAGGGTCTACGCAGTATTTT

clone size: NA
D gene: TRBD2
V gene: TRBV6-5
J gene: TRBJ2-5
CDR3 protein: CAFLHTGGAGETQYF
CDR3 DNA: TGTGCCTTTTTACATACCGGGGGGGCCGGGGAGACCCAGTACTTC

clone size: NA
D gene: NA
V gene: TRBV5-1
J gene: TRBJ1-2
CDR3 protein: CASSREGSGGYTF
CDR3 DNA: TGCGCCAGCAGTCGGGAGGGTTCCGGTGGCTACACCTTC

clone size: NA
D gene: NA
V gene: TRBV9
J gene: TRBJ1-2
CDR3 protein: CASSVETGYGYTF
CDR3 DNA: TGTGCCAGCAGCGTAGAAACAGGGTATGGCTACACCTTC

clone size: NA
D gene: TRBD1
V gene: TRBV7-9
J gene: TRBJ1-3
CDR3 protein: CASSKDRGGNTIYF
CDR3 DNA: TGTGCCAGCAGCAAGGACAGGGGTGGAAACACCATATATTTT

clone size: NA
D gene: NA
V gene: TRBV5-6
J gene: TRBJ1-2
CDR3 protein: CASSLTFSGQKRGGYTF
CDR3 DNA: TGTGCCAGCAGCTTGACATTTTCCGGACAAAAAAGGGGGGGCTACACCTTC

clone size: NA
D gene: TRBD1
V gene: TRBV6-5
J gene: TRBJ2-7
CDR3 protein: CASSFGQGPYYEQYF
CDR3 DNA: TGTGCCAGCAGTTTTGGACAGGGGCCCTACTACGAGCAGTACTTC

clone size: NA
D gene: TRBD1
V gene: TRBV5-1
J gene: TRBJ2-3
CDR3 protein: CASSLRGGAGTDTQYF
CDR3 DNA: TGCGCCAGCAGCTTGAGAGGGGGCGCCGGCACAGATACGCAGTATTTT

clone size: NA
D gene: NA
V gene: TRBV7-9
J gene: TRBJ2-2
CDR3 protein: CASSFGRDTGELFF
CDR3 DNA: TGTGCCAGCAGCTTTGGCAGGGATACCGGGGAGCTGTTTTTT

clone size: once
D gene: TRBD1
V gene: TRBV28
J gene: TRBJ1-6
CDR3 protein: CASSGRDRSLYNSPLHF
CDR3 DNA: TGTGCCAGCAGTGGCCGGGACAGAAGCCTCTATAATTCACCCCTCCACTTT

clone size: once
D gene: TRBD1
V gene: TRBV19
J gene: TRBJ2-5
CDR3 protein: CASSTGTGGFTQYF
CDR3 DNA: TGTGCCAGTAGTACCGGGACAGGGGGCTTTACCCAGTACTTC

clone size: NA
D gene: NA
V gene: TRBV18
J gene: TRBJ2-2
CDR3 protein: CASSPKGGLNTGELFF
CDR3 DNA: TGTGCCAGCTCTCCCAAGGGGGGGCTGAACACCGGGGAGCTGTTTTTT

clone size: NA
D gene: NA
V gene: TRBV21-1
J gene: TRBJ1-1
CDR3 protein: CASRSIAERTEAFF
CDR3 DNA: TGTGCCAGCAGGAGTATCGCGGAGCGCACTGAAGCTTTCTTT

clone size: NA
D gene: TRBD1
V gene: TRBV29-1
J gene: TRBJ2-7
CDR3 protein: CSVVRDRVGYEQYF
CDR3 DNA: TGCAGCGTTGTTCGGGACAGGGTAGGCTACGAGCAGTACTTC

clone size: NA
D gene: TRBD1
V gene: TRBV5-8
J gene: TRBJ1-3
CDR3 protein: CASSFRDRVPGNTIYF
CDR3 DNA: TGTGCCAGCAGCTTCCGGGACAGGGTCCCTGGAAACACCATATATTTT

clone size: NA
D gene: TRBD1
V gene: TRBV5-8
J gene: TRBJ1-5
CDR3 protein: CASRRTGDNQPQHF
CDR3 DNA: TGTGCCAGCAGGAGGACAGGGGACAATCAGCCCCAGCATTTT